This T cell receptor (beta chain) stems from a study of blood T cell repertoires in COVID-19. Study background: T cells, B-cell-depleted T cells, or PBMCs provided the cDNA or gDNA that served as material.

In the authors' workflow: It was from reference gene primer amplification that nucleated cell counts were estimated. Sequenced by immunoSEQ multiplex PCR; TCRdb stores in-frame clones only, minus some. For V, J and clone size, that table is used; D and trimming come from the DNA. The sample includes more than 140,000 clones, about 83% of them seen just once. The germline gives CDR1 SNHLY, CDR2 FYNNEI. This CDR3 contains 17 residues. V was shortened by 8 bases and J by 2 bases, with 24 bases between the two germline ends. The chain links TRBV2 to TRBJ1-2; possibly TRBD1 for D (5 bases). The source material was peripheral blood. The clonotype was recovered from a human donor in a cohort sampled during active COVID-19. The CDR3 protein is CASFSERDYTKNYGYTF. CDR3 in DNA: TGTGCCAGCTTTTCGGAGCGGGACTACACTAAGAACTATGGCTACACCTTC.